This TCR beta chain stems from a study of post-analysis software for immune sequencing data. Looking at the study overall: Relapsing-remitting, secondary progressive and progressive-relapsing forms made up the multiple sclerosis disease courses. Overall study findings and caveats: Significantly decreased normalized Chao1 diversity was recorded for multiple sclerosis patients relative to controls. Samples from a shared batch, those prepared together, strongly co-clustered by F measure.

Note on this clonotype: The antigen remains undetermined.

cDNA libraries for TCR beta contained unique molecular identifiers. A population of about 1 to 11 million T cells gave rise to approximately 500,000 cDNA molecules. TCRdb fed the PCR reads into MiXCR, producing one record per CDR3 protein. In the table there are roughly 600,000 distinct CDR3 sequences, about 44% of which are singletons. The sample was blood. The origin of this receptor is a girl aged 5-17 years with multiple sclerosis.

The CDR3 sequence is CSARPRISYNEQFF. CDR3 in DNA: TGCAGTGCTAGACCCCGGATTTCCTACAATGAGCAGTTCTTC. The chain recombines TRBV20-1 with TRBJ2-1; no firm D call. Trimming pared 2 bases from V and 1 base from J, leaving 9 bases between. The CDR3 spans 14 residues. From germline, CDR1 is DFQATT and CDR2 SNEGSKA (reference sequence).